This T cell receptor (beta chain) was sequenced in a study of blood T cell repertoires in COVID-19. Study context: The origin of the acute and convalescent COVID-19 samples was the United States, Italy and Spain. In each case, the material was cDNA or gDNA derived from T cells, B-cell-depleted T cells, or PBMCs.

The J segment lost 4 bases and the V segment lost 1 base, leaving 4 bases of the junction unmatched. The CDR3 has 14 amino acids. Germline V gene sequence: CDR1 LNHNV, CDR2 YYDKDF (reference sequence). In the original processing: Estimation of nucleated cell counts was performed using reference gene primer amplification. Measured with immunoSEQ multiplex PCR; TCRdb has only the in-frame clones, and not every one. V and J calls plus clone size are reproduced from that table; the DNA served to infer D and trimming. The table lists approximately 75,000 clones, over 80% of them singletons, with 9.5% to 15% in the top ten.

The specimen was peripheral blood. This clonotype was sampled from a man aged 45-65 years with COVID-19, enrolled during active disease. The rearrangement joins TRBV15 to TRBJ2-7; 7 nucleotides match TRBD1. The CDR3 DNA is TGTGCCACCAGCAGAGCCAGACAGGGTTACGAGCAGTACTTC. It encodes CATSRARQGYEQYF.